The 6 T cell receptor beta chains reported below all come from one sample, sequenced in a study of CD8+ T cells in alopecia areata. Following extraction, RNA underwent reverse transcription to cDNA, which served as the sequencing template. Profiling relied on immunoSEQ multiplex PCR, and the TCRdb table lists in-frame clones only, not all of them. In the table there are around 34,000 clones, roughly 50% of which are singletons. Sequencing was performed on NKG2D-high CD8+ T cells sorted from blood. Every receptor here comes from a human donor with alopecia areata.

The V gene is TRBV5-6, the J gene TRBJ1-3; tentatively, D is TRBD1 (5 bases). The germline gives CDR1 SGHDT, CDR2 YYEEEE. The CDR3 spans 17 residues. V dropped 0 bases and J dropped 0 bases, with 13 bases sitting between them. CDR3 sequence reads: CASSLDPGEASGNTIYF. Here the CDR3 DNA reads TGTGCCAGCAGCTTGGATCCGGGGGAGGCCTCTGGAAACACCATATATTTT.

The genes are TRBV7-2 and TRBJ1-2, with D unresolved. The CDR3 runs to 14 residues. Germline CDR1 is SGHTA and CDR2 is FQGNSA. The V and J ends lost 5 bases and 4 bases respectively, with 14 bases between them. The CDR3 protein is CASSPLVGFYGYTF. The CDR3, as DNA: TGTGCCAGCAGCCCGCTGGTGGGTTTCTATGGCTACACCTTC.

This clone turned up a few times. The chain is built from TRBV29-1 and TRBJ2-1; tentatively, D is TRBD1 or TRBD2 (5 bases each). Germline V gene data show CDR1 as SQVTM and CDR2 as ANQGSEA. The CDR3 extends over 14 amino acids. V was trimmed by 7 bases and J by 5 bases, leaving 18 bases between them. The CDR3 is CSAHPAGTNNEQFF. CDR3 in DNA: TGCAGCGCTCACCCTGCAGGGACCAACAATGAGCAGTTCTTC.

As DNA, the CDR3 is TGTGCCAGCAGCCCGGGGCCCTATAGCAATCAGCCCCAGCATTTT. Protein product: CASSPGPYSNQPQHF. The V and J genes are TRBV7-8 and TRBJ1-5; possible D gene TRBD1, 5 bases. The germline V gene encodes CDR1 SGHVS and CDR2 FQNEAQ. The CDR3 is 15 residues long. Trimming shortened V by 5 bases and J by 0 bases, and 11 bases separated the two germline ends.

This CDR3 reads CSVDEGRGGNEQFF. Here the CDR3 DNA reads TGCAGCGTTGATGAGGGCAGGGGTGGGAATGAGCAGTTCTTC. The V and J genes are TRBV29-1 and TRBJ2-1; TRBD1 is a possible D gene (6 bases). The CDR3 runs to 14 residues. Germline V CDR1 and CDR2: SQVTM, ANQGSEA. Trimming pared 3 bases from V and 7 bases from J, leaving 16 bases between.

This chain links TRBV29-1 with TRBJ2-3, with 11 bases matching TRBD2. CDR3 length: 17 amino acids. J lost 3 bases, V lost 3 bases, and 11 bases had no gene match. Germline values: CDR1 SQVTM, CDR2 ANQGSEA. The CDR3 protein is CSVDGTSGTWGTDTQYF. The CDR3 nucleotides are TGCAGCGTTGACGGGACTAGCGGAACCTGGGGGACAGATACGCAGTATTTT.